This passage covers 3 T cell receptor beta chains from one sample sequenced in a study of blood T cell repertoires in COVID-19. The protocol was immunoSEQ multiplex PCR, while the TCRdb copy is restricted to in-frame clones and leaves out a portion. The table records some 300,000 clones, around 87% of them present only once. Sequenced: peripheral blood. Receptor source: a woman aged 35 to 49 with COVID-19, enrolled during active disease.

The chain recombines TRBV18 with TRBJ2-1, with 7 nucleotides matching TRBD2. The CDR3 has 14 amino acids. The ends lost 3 bases at V and 5 bases at J; junction bases unmatched: 4. CDR1 is KGHSH, CDR2 LQKENI, per germline. This CDR3 reads CASSPQAGNNEQFF. Here the CDR3 DNA reads TGTGCCAGCTCACCCCAAGCGGGGAACAATGAGCAGTTCTTC.

This rearrangement joins TRBV7-3 to TRBJ2-3, with 14 bases identical to TRBD2. The length of the CDR3 is 17 residues. V was pared by 4 bases and J by 1 base, with 4 bases of the junction left unmatched. Looked up from germline, CDR1 is SGHTA and CDR2 is FQGTGA. The DNA for the CDR3 is TGTGCCAGCAGCTCCCCGGGACTAGCGGGGGGCACAGATACGCAGTATTTT. This codes for CASSSPGLAGGTDTQYF.

This rearrangement joins TRBV3-1 (or the pseudogene TRBV3-2) to TRBJ1-1; 7 nucleotides align to TRBD1. The length of the CDR3 is 17 residues. V gave up 3 bases and J gave up 11 bases; unmatched junction bases: 21. Germline V CDR1 and CDR2: LGHDT, YNNKEL (reference sequence). The CDR3 region has the DNA TGTGCCAGCAGCCAGGGGAAATACAGGGGACTCGGTCGGTGGGCTTTCTTT. Amino acids: CASSQGKYRGLGRWAFF.